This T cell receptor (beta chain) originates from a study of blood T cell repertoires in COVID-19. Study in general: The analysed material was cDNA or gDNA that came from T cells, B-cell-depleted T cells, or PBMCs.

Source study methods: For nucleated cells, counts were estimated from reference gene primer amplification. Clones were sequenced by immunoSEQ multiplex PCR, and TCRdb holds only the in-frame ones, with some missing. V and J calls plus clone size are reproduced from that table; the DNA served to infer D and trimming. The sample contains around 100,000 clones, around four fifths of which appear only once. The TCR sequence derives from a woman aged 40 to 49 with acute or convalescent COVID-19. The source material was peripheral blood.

For the CDR3, the DNA is TGTGCCAGCAGTCCCCCCAGGGGAACTGAAGCTTTCTTT. Residues: CASSPPRGTEAFF. This sequence joins TRBV12-3 or TRBV12-4 and TRBJ1-1; D might be TRBD1 (6 bases). The V and J ends lost 5 bases and 5 bases respectively, with 12 bases between them. The CDR3 contains 13 residues.